The 2 T cell receptor beta chains given below trace back to one sample, sequenced in a study of molecular identifiers for immune sequencing clone quantification. TCRdb reprocessed the PCR reads with MiXCR, giving one entry per CDR3 protein. Altogether about 640,000 distinct CDR3 sequences are present, about 20% being singletons, with the ten largest covering roughly 0.83%. Sequencing used naive CD8+ T cells from blood, with Jurkat cell RNA spiked in. Noted subset: FACS-sorted CD8+CD4-CCR7+CD45RA+ naive T cells. The receptors derive from a human donor in good health. Some libraries in this study had Jurkat cell RNA spiked in.

The V and J genes are TRBV27 and TRBJ1-1; 8 bases are shared with TRBD1. V trimming: 5 bases; J trimming: 3 bases; junction bases outside the gene matches: 5. Looked up from germline, CDR1 is MNHEY and CDR2 is SMNVEV (reference sequence). The CDR3 loop spans 14 amino acids. This CDR3 reads CASSDRGPDTEAFF. The CDR3 bases are TGTGCCAGCAGTGACAGGGGACCCGACACTGAAGCTTTCTTT.

With respect to this clonotype: A clone one base away is much larger, so this may be a read error. V usage is TRBV6-1 and J usage is TRBJ2-5; D unclear. The CDR3 length is 13 residues. Trimming cost V 4 bases and J 1 base, with 7 bases left between them. Germline V lookup: CDR1 MNHNS, CDR2 SASEGT. The CDR3 DNA reads TGTGCCAGCAGTGGCTGGATCCAAGAGACCCAGTACTTC. As protein: CASSGWIQETQYF.